What follows describes a single T cell receptor beta chain. The antigen remains unidentified. The sample originates from a study of cytomegalovirus exposure and HLA in healthy donors. Findings and limits, study-wide: Most CMV-associated TCR beta chains appeared HLA-restricted in a later analysis. The listing of 150 to 200 TCR beta chains classed them as cytomegalovirus-associated. Reports showed the classifier diagnosing cytomegalovirus status with high specificity and sensitivity. A later examination showed that TCR association rates differed by HLA locus, with DRB1 most and HLA-C fewest.

Looked up from germline, CDR1 is MDHEN and CDR2 is SYDVKM. Trimming removed 7 bases at V and 0 bases at J, with 9 bases between. This CDR3 has 13 residues. In the PCR, 60 Vbeta and 13 Jbeta primers were used. Sequencing used immunoSEQ multiplex PCR; TCRdb keeps in-frame clones, though not all of them. This sample has about 190,000 clones, with approximately 85% found just once. This rearrangement joins TRBV28 to TRBJ1-1; D not resolved. This receptor was identified in a woman aged 18-29 years in good health and CMV-seronegative. The sequencing sample was made of PBMCs. CDR3: CASTSVMNTEAFF. CDR3 nucleotide sequence: TGTGCCAGCACATCAGTTATGAACACTGAAGCTTTCTTT.